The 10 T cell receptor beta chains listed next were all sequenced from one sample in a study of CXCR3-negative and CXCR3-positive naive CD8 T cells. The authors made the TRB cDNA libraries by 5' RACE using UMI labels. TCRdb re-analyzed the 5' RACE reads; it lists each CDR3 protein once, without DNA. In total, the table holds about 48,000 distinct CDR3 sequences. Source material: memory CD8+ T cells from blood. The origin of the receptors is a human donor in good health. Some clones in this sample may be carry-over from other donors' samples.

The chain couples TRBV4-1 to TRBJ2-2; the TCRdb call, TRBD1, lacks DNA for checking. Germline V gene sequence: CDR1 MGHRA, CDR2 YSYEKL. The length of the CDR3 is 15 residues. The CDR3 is CASSPGGARTGELFF.

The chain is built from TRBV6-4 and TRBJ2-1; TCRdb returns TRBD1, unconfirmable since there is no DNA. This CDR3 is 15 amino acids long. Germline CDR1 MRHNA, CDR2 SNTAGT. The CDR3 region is CASSPGTGSYNEQFF.

The CDR3 sequence: CASSLSFGRDTIYF. The genes are TRBV11-2 and TRBJ1-3. CDR3 length: 14 amino acids. Germline CDR1 reads SGHAT; CDR2 reads FQNNGV.

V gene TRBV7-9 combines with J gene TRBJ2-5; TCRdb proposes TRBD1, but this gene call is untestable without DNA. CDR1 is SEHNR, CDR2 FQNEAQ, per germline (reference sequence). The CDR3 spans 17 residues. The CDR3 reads CASSPPEQGQYQETQYF.

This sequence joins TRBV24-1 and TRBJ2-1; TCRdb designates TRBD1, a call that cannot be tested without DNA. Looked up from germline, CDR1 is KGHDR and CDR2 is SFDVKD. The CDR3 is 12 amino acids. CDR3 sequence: CATSDGSTGQFF.

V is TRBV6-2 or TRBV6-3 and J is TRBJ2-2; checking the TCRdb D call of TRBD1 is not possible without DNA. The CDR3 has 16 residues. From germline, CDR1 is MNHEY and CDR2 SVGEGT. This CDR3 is CASSHPRTGRDGELFF.

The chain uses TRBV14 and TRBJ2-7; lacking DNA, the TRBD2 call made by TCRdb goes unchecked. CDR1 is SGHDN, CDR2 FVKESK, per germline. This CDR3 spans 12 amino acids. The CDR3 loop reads CASSQEGEEQYF.

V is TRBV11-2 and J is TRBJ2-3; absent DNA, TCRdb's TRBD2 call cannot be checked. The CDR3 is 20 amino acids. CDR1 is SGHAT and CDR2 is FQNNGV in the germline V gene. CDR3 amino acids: CASSLVPPSGGARSTDTQYF.

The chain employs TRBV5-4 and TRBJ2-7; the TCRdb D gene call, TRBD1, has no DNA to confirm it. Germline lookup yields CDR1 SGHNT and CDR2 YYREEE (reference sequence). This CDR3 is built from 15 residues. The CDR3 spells CASSPNRVESYEQYF.

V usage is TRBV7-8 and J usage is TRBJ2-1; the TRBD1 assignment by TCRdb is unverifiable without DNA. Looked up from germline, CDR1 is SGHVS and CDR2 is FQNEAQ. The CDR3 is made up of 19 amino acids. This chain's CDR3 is CASSFPTDRQSITYNEQLF.